This TCR beta chain is drawn from a study of post-analysis software for immune sequencing data. Regarding the study as a whole: The study found significantly lower normalized Chao1 diversity in multiple sclerosis patients than in controls. TRBV5-6, TRBV5-1 and TRBV20-1 were among several TRBV segments more frequent in patients than controls. Under F measure analysis, samples from one preparation batch co-clustered strongly.

The TCR beta cDNA libraries carried unique molecular identifiers. Input populations of 1 to 10 million T cells gave rise to about 480,000 cDNA molecules. TCRdb called the PCR reads again in MiXCR, with one record for every CDR3 protein. This sample has approximately 730,000 distinct CDR3 sequences, with roughly 29% found just once. This clonotype was seen a handful of times. What it binds is unknown. V trimming: 4 bases; J trimming: 6 bases; junction bases outside the gene matches: 6. Germline V gene sequence: CDR1 LGHNA, CDR2 YSLEER. CDR3 length: 14 residues. The rearrangement links TRBV4-3 to TRBJ1-2, with 9 positions matching TRBD1. The sequence derives from a girl between 5 and 17 years old with multiple sclerosis. The source material was blood. CDR3 protein: CASSRRDRDDGYTF. For the CDR3, the DNA is TGCGCCAGCAGCCGACGGGACAGGGATGATGGCTACACCTTC.